Below are 25 T cell receptor beta chains sequenced from a single sample in a study of Ad26.COV2.S vaccination and SARS-CoV-2 variants. The treatment is: some 20 received Ad26.COV2.S at low or high dose, single or two shots; roughly five received placebo; per-sample allocation not given. Specimen acquisition occurred on day 63 following the initial vaccine or placebo injection. Assay: immunoSEQ multiplex PCR; the TCRdb copy retains only in-frame clones and omits some. This table holds about 480,000 clones, 87% found once. Specimen: peripheral blood, collected in a trial of Ad26.COV2.S vaccine versus placebo. The receptors originated from a person between 18 and 65 years old who received the Ad26.COV2.S COVID-19 vaccine or a placebo.

The chain joins TRBV5-5 to TRBJ2-1; D possibly matches TRBD1 or TRBD2 (5 bases each). Germline CDR1 SGHKS, CDR2 YYEKEE (reference sequence). V was cut by 3 bases and J by 4 bases, with 20 bases left in between. The CDR3 runs 17 residues. CDR3: CASSSGPTVRRYNEQFF. Here the CDR3 DNA reads TGTGCCAGCAGCTCGGGACCCACTGTTAGGAGATACAATGAGCAGTTCTTC.

V gene TRBV7-2 combines with J gene TRBJ2-3, with D possibly called TRBD1 or TRBD2 (6 bases each). Germline V gene data show CDR1 as SGHTA and CDR2 as FQGNSA. V gave up 3 bases and J gave up 7 bases, with 14 bases separating them. The CDR3 contains 14 residues. The CDR3 region is CASSFSGAAHTQYF. The CDR3 DNA follows: TGTGCCAGCAGCTTCTCGGGGGCCGCGCATACGCAGTATTTT. Based on the CDR3 plus reference TRBV7-2 and TRBJ2-3, the full variable domain is GAGVSQSPSNKVTEKGKDVELRCDPISGHTALYWYRQSLGQGLEFLIYFQGNSAPDKSGLPSDRFSAERTGGSVSTLTIQRTQQEDSAVYLCASSFSGAAHTQYFGPGTRLTVL.

There are a few counts of this clone. The chain recombines TRBV30 with TRBJ1-4; D remains unclear. Germline V CDR1 and CDR2: GTSNPN, SVGIG (reference sequence). This CDR3 comprises 13 residues. Trimming took 0 bases from V and 5 from J, leaving 7 bases between them. The CDR3 here is CAWSVSGNEKLFF. DNA for the CDR3: TGTGCCTGGAGTGTATCGGGAAATGAAAAACTGTTTTTT.

Here the CDR3 reads CASRMDRGSETQYF. The CDR3 DNA is TGTGCCAGCAGAATGGACAGGGGGTCAGAGACCCAGTACTTC. The chain joins TRBV7-9 to TRBJ2-5; 10 nucleotides align to TRBD1. The CDR3 runs to 14 residues. The V gene end was trimmed by 6 bases and the J gene end by 4 bases; junction bases not matched to a gene: 5. Germline V gives CDR1 SEHNR, CDR2 FQNEAQ (reference sequence).

This chain uses TRBV5-1 with TRBJ1-5, with 10 bases fitting TRBD1. The germline V gene has CDR1 SGHRS and CDR2 YFSETQ. Losses at the gene ends were 4 bases for V and 6 bases for J; bases not matched to a gene: 13. The CDR3 covers 17 residues. The CDR3, as DNA: TGCGCCAGCAGCGGAAGGACAGGGGGTTTTGTTCCTCAGCCCCAGCATTTT. Translating gives CASSGRTGGFVPQPQHF.

The chain uses TRBV5-6 and TRBJ1-2, with D tentatively TRBD1 (6 bases). The germline CDR1 and CDR2 sequences are SGHDT and YYEEEE. This CDR3 is 14 amino acids long. Trimming took off 4 bases at V and 4 bases at J, with 14 bases between the two ends. The CDR3 DNA is TGTGCCAGCAGCGCCCTGAGGACAGCCTATGGCTACACCTTC. Encoded protein: CASSALRTAYGYTF.

This clone was counted once. Other DNA sequences from this sample encode an identical CDR3 as well. J is TRBJ2-5 and V is TRBV28, with no clear D. The CDR3 spans 12 residues. Looked up from germline, CDR1 is MDHEN and CDR2 is SYDVKM. V lost 5 bases and J lost 5, with 9 bases in between. The CDR3 sequence is CASSPPEETQYF. The DNA of the CDR3 is TGTGCCAGCAGTCCTCCCGAGGAGACCCAGTACTTC.

The chain carries TRBV19 and TRBJ2-2; the D gene is possibly TRBD1 (6 bases). The V end was cut by 3 bases, the J end by 6 bases, with 17 bases between. This CDR3 is 16 amino acids long. CDR1 and CDR2 from the germline V gene are LNHDA and SQIVND (reference sequence). The CDR3: CASSMEMGAAAGELFF. As DNA, the CDR3 is TGTGCCAGTAGTATGGAGATGGGGGCTGCCGCCGGGGAGCTGTTTTTT.

The chain recombines TRBV4-2 with TRBJ1-5; TRBD1 is a possible D gene (5 bases). The V and J ends lost 2 bases and 5 bases respectively, with 10 bases between them. Germline assignment: CDR1 LGHNA and CDR2 YNFKEQ. The CDR3 contains 14 residues. CDR3 sequence: CASSQQGEHQPQHF. The CDR3 nucleotides are TGTGCCAGCAGCCAACAGGGAGAACATCAGCCCCAGCATTTT.

This clone was observed a single time. The J gene is TRBJ2-2, the V gene TRBV29-1, with 10 positions matching TRBD1. Germline-derived CDR1 and CDR2 are SQVTM and ANQGSEA. Germline trimming cut 7 bases from V and 5 bases from J; bases unmatched to any gene: 10. This CDR3 comprises 15 residues. The CDR3 DNA follows: TGCAGCGCCCGAGCGCGGACAGGGGGTACCGGGGAGCTGTTTTTT. Its translation: CSARARTGGTGELFF.

The chain has TRBV30 and TRBJ1-2, with 9 bases aligning to TRBD1. The CDR3 is 16 amino acids. Germline V gene data show CDR1 as GTSNPN and CDR2 as SVGIG (reference sequence). V dropped 3 bases and J dropped 0; count of bases not matched to a gene: 8. The CDR3: CAWRFDRGYSNYGYTF. In nucleotides, the CDR3 is TGTGCCTGGAGATTTGACAGGGGGTATTCTAACTATGGCTACACCTTC.

The V and J genes are TRBV12-3 or TRBV12-4 and TRBJ2-3; D possibly corresponds to TRBD2 (5 bases). CDR3 size: 12 residues. V was cut by 8 bases and J by 10 bases, with 16 bases left in between. The CDR3 DNA reads as TGTGCCAGCCACCCCCAGAGCGGCGCGCAGTATTTT. It translates to CASHPQSGAQYF.

This rearrangement joins TRBV6-5 to TRBJ1-5; D not certain. Germline CDR1 and CDR2: MNHEY and SVGAGI. The CDR3 length is 15 residues. Trimming took off 6 bases at V and 3 bases at J, with 15 bases between the two ends. As DNA, the CDR3 is TGTGCCAGCAGCCGTGGGCCATCTCCCAATCAGCCCCAGCATTTT. It yields the protein CASSRGPSPNQPQHF.

The CDR3 is CASSVGVGPPHEQYF. The CDR3, as DNA: TGTGCCAGCAGCGTAGGAGTAGGGCCTCCTCACGAGCAGTACTTC. V gene TRBV9 combines with J gene TRBJ2-7; D remains unclear. V lost 0 bases and J 5 bases, leaving 15 bases between the germline ends. CDR3 length equals 15 residues. The germline V gene encodes CDR1 SGDLS and CDR2 YYNGEE.

The chain combines TRBV5-1 with TRBJ2-3; D is unclear. Germline-derived CDR1 and CDR2 are SGHRS and YFSETQ. Trimming shortened V by 5 bases and J by 3 bases, and 7 bases separated the two germline ends. The CDR3 length is 12 residues. The CDR3 nucleotides read TGCGCCAGCAGGGCGTTTACAGATACGCAGTATTTT. This sequence encodes CASRAFTDTQYF.

The V gene is TRBV7-9, the J gene TRBJ1-2; a weak D match, TRBD1 (5 bases). The CDR3 is 14 residues long. CDR1 is SEHNR, CDR2 FQNEAQ, per germline (reference sequence). V was clipped by 5 bases and J by 4 bases, with 14 bases between them. The CDR3 spells CASSEGRVIYGYTF. The CDR3 nucleotides read TGTGCCAGCAGCGAGGGCAGGGTGATCTATGGCTACACCTTC.

A remark on this clone: This sample includes further DNA sequences coding for the same CDR3. J is TRBJ2-3 and V is TRBV7-2; D not resolved. V lost 3 bases to trimming and J lost 2 bases, with 3 bases between them. This CDR3 region has 12 residues. CDR1 and CDR2 from the germline V gene are SGHTA and FQGNSA. The CDR3 reads CASSLDTDTQYF. The CDR3 coding sequence is TGTGCCAGCAGCTTGGACACAGATACGCAGTATTTT.

The CDR3 sequence: CASSLGGSNEKLFF. Written as DNA, the CDR3 is TGTGCCAGCAGCCTCGGGGGCTCTAATGAAAAACTGTTTTTT. The chain has TRBV7-9 and TRBJ1-4; perhaps TRBD1 as D (6 bases). The CDR3 contains 14 residues. Germline assignment: CDR1 SEHNR and CDR2 FQNEAQ (reference sequence). The V gene lost 5 bases and the J gene lost 3 bases, with 10 bases spanning the gap.

This clone was found a few times. The chain carries TRBV6-5 and TRBJ2-7; D is unresolved. With 5 bases removed from V and 0 bases from J, the gap between germline ends came to 14 bases. Germline CDR1 and CDR2: MNHEY and SVGAGI. CDR3 length equals 15 residues. CDR3 amino acids: CASSQTEYTSYEQYF. In nucleotides, the CDR3 is TGTGCCAGCAGTCAGACCGAGTACACCTCCTACGAGCAGTACTTC.

The chain is built from TRBV5-1 and TRBJ2-3, with 7 bases lining up with TRBD2. Trimming removed 0 bases from V and 5 bases from J; junction bases left unmatched: 3. Per the germline V gene, CDR1 is SGHRS and CDR2 is YFSETQ. The CDR3 spans 14 residues. The CDR3 spells CASSLVASGDTQYF. Here the CDR3 DNA reads TGCGCCAGCAGCTTGGTGGCTAGCGGAGATACGCAGTATTTT.

CDR3 protein: CASKWGARDSNQPQHF. The CDR3 DNA reads TGTGCCAGCAAATGGGGCGCCAGAGACTCTAATCAGCCCCAGCATTTT. The chain has TRBV19 and TRBJ1-5, with D possibly TRBD1 on 5 matching bases. From germline, CDR1 is LNHDA and CDR2 SQIVND (reference sequence). V gave up 9 bases and J gave up 4 bases, with 22 bases separating them. The CDR3 is 16 amino acids.

In this sample, this clone turned up a few times. V gene TRBV7-3 combines with J gene TRBJ1-2, with 11 positions matching TRBD1. The CDR3 length is 14 residues. V was clipped by 4 bases and J by 4 bases; unmatched bases: 2. Germline CDR1 SGHTA, CDR2 FQGTGA. The CDR3 bases are TGTGCCAGCAGCTCAGGGACAGGGGGCTATGGCTACACCTTC. Translated, it gives CASSSGTGGYGYTF.

The chain uses TRBV18 and TRBJ2-7; D may be TRBD2 (6 bases). The V end lost 3 bases, the J end lost 1 base, and 13 bases lay between the germline ends. CDR3 length: 15 amino acids. In germline, CDR1 is KGHSH, CDR2 LQKENI. CDR3 sequence reads: CASSPHPGGSYEQYF. The CDR3 nucleotides read TGTGCCAGCTCACCGCACCCCGGGGGTTCCTACGAGCAGTACTTC. Complete variable domain (other parts from reference TRBV18 and TRBJ2-7): NAGVMQNPRHLVRRRGQEARLRCSPMKGHSHVYWYRQLPEEGLKFMVYLQKENIIDESGMPKERFSAEFPKEGPSILRIQQVVRGDSAAYFCASSPHPGGSYEQYFGPGTRLTVT.

V and J are TRBV5-1 and TRBJ2-5; 9 nucleotides agree with TRBD1. The ends lost 4 bases at V and 5 bases at J; junction bases unmatched: 6. The CDR3 consists of 14 residues. In germline, CDR1 is SGHRS, CDR2 YFSETQ. The CDR3 coding sequence is TGCGCCAGCAGCCGGGGACAGGGTGGGGAGACCCAGTACTTC. Translation gives CASSRGQGGETQYF.

The chain combines TRBV19 with TRBJ1-5, with D maybe TRBD1 (6 bases). Germline V CDR1 and CDR2: LNHDA, SQIVND (reference sequence). The CDR3 spans 15 residues. V gave up 7 bases and J gave up 1 base, with 14 bases separating them. The CDR3 sequence is CASTQQGPSNQPQHF. The CDR3 nucleotides are TGTGCCAGTACCCAACAGGGACCAAGCAATCAGCCCCAGCATTTT.